Listed here are 29 T cell receptor beta chains from one sample, sequenced in a study of radiotherapy plus CTLA-4 blockade in lung cancer. The method was immunoSEQ multiplex PCR; TCRdb's version includes in-frame clones alone and lacks a portion of them. The sample has about 78,000 clones, approximately 86% seen once. This sample comprised peripheral blood, obtained from a patient treated with radiotherapy plus ipilimumab. These TCRs come from a human donor with non-small cell lung cancer who had a partial response to radiotherapy plus ipilimumab.

V usage is TRBV28 and J usage is TRBJ2-1; TRBD2 might be the D (6 bases). Germline CDR1 and CDR2: MDHEN and SYDVKM. This CDR3 spans 16 amino acids. V gave up 5 bases and J gave up 0 bases, with 14 bases separating them. CDR3 in amino acids: CASSPTGTFSYNEQFF. CDR3 in DNA: TGTGCCAGCAGTCCAACCGGGACTTTCTCCTACAATGAGCAGTTCTTC.

The chain joins TRBV7-2 to TRBJ1-1; 11 positions match TRBD1. CDR1 is SGHTA, CDR2 FQGNSA, per germline. V shed 5 bases and J 5 bases; nucleotides not matched to a gene: 4. This CDR3 has 14 amino acids. The CDR3 spells CASSEDRGRTEAFF. For the CDR3, the DNA is TGTGCCAGCAGCGAGGACAGGGGGCGTACTGAAGCTTTCTTT.

The chain uses TRBV30 and TRBJ2-7; 10 bases fit TRBD2. The CDR3 runs 13 residues. Per germline, CDR1 GTSNPN and CDR2 SVGIG (reference sequence). Trimming removed 7 bases from V and 2 bases from J; junction bases left unmatched: 5. The CDR3 DNA reads TGTGCCTTTACTAGCGGGACTACCTACGAGCAGTACTTC. It is translated as CAFTSGTTYEQYF.

The rearrangement joins TRBV5-6 to TRBJ2-7, with 7 bases identical to TRBD1. CDR1 SGHDT and CDR2 YYEEEE come from the germline V gene. This CDR3 region has 14 residues. Trimming took 0 bases from V and 5 from J; bases not matched to a gene: 5. CDR3 DNA sequence: TGTGCCAGCAGCTTGGGTACCAGGGGGAACGAGCAGTACTTC. Amino acid sequence: CASSLGTRGNEQYF.

J is TRBJ2-1 and V is TRBV7-2; weak D call: TRBD1 (6 bases). The germline V gene encodes CDR1 SGHTA and CDR2 FQGNSA. The CDR3 runs to 13 residues. V gave up 1 base and J gave up 14 bases, with 15 bases separating them. The CDR3: CASSLGWTAQEFF. The CDR3, as DNA: TGTGCCAGCAGCTTAGGGTGGACAGCCCAGGAGTTCTTC. The complete variable domain, with remaining parts taken from reference TRBV7-2 and TRBJ2-1, reads GAGVSQSPSNKVTEKGKDVELRCDPISGHTALYWYRQSLGQGLEFLIYFQGNSAPDKSGLPSDRFSAERTGGSVSTLTIQRTQQEDSAVYLCASSLGWTAQEFFGPGTRLTVL.

V is TRBV5-1 and J is TRBJ2-1; D remains ambiguous. V was trimmed by 0 bases and J by 1 base, leaving 8 bases between them. The CDR3 covers 15 residues. Looked up from germline, CDR1 is SGHRS and CDR2 is YFSETQ. CDR3 DNA: TGCGCCAGCAGCTTGGTACACCAATCCTACAATGAGCAGTTCTTC. It yields the protein CASSLVHQSYNEQFF.

The V call is TRBV12-5, the J call TRBJ2-5; a weak D match, TRBD2 (6 bases). Germline loops: CDR1 LGHNT, CDR2 FRNRAP. The CDR3 spans 13 residues. Trimming took 11 bases from V and 2 from J, leaving 15 bases between them. The CDR3 is CASGQSGQETQYF. The DNA of the CDR3 is TGTGCTTCGGGCCAGAGCGGGCAAGAGACCCAGTACTTC.

The V and J genes are TRBV10-3 and TRBJ2-1; 15 bases fit TRBD2. The germline gives CDR1 ENHRY, CDR2 SYGVKD. The CDR3 is 20 amino acids. V shed 2 bases and J 0 bases; nucleotides not matched to a gene: 8. CDR3 in DNA: TGTGCCATCAGTGAGGGACTAGCGGGAGGGCCCAGCTTCTCCTACAATGAGCAGTTCTTC. It translates to CAISEGLAGGPSFSYNEQFF.

This chain links TRBV29-1 with TRBJ1-2; D is unclear. Deletions cut 0 bases from V and 3 bases from J, with 14 bases between. The CDR3 spans 15 residues. CDR1 and CDR2 (germline): SQVTM, ANQGSEA. The CDR3 is CSVEDLVREDYGYTF. The CDR3 DNA follows: TGCAGCGTTGAAGATCTGGTAAGGGAGGACTATGGCTACACCTTC.

The V and J genes are TRBV19 and TRBJ2-5; TRBD2 matches 7 bases. The CDR3 is 15 amino acids. CDR1 and CDR2 (germline): LNHDA, SQIVND (reference sequence). Trimming removed 7 bases from V and 4 bases from J; junction bases left unmatched: 12. The CDR3 loop reads CASKIGLVVGETQYF. CDR3 bases: TGTGCCAGTAAGATAGGACTAGTGGTCGGAGAGACCCAGTACTTC.

The chain joins TRBV4-1 to TRBJ2-1; D ambiguous. This CDR3 spans 13 amino acids. Germline CDR1 and CDR2: MGHRA and YSYEKL. Trimming removed 0 bases at V and 7 bases at J, with 7 bases between. CDR3 DNA sequence: TGCGCCAGCAGCCAAGATACCGGGAATGAGCAGTTCTTC. It encodes CASSQDTGNEQFF.

The V call is TRBV19, the J call TRBJ2-5, with a tentative D call TRBD2 (6 bases). The assigned J gene may be wrong: the sequence end matches TRBJ2-7 better. The CDR3 sequence is 15 residues long. CDR1 is LNHDA and CDR2 is SQIVND in the germline V gene (reference sequence). The CDR3 DNA sequence: TGTGCCAGTAGTATCCTTCGGGGGAAATCCTACGAGCAGTACTTC. Amino acid sequence: CASSILRGKSYEQYF.

The CDR3 reads CGTEQETQYF. CDR3 in DNA: TGCGGGACAGAGCAAGAGACCCAGTACTTC. This chain connects TRBV29-1 to TRBJ2-5; TRBD1 matches 7 bases. The length of the CDR3 is 10 residues. CDR1 and CDR2 (germline): SQVTM, ANQGSEA. Filled out from reference TRBV29-1 and TRBJ2-5, the complete variable domain reads SAVISQKPSRDICQRGTSLTIQCQVDSQVTMMFWYRQQPGQSLTLIATANQGSEATYESGFVIDKFPISRPNLTFSTLTVSNMSPEDSSIYLCGTEQETQYFGPGTRLLVL.

This clone has more than one count but fewer than ten. The chain links TRBV5-6 to TRBJ2-7; D gene ambiguous. Germline V gives CDR1 SGHDT, CDR2 YYEEEE. The CDR3 is 11 residues long. Between the trimmed V and J ends, which lost 4 bases and 2 bases, there was a span of 4 bases. The CDR3 nucleotides are TGTGCCAGCAGCGCGACCTACGAGCAGTACTTC. Translated: CASSATYEQYF.

Only one count was recorded for this clone. The chain combines TRBV7-3 with TRBJ2-2, with 9 bases aligning to TRBD2. Trimming took 8 bases from V and 2 from J; bases not matched to a gene: 6. Germline V gene lookup returns CDR1 SGHTA and CDR2 FQGTGA. CDR3 length: 15 amino acids. The CDR3 loop reads CASRVTSGNTGELFF. The CDR3 region has the DNA TGTGCCAGCCGGGTGACTAGCGGTAACACCGGGGAGCTGTTTTTT.

This chain connects TRBV28 to TRBJ2-7; D is perhaps TRBD2 (6 bases). V dropped 2 bases and J dropped 7 bases, with 9 bases sitting between them. Germline CDR1 is MDHEN and CDR2 is SYDVKM. The CDR3 extends over 12 amino acids. The CDR3, as DNA: TGTGCCAGCAGTTTAAACGGGAGAGAGCAGTACTTC. Amino acid sequence: CASSLNGREQYF.

The chain employs TRBV28 and TRBJ2-7, with TRBD1 identical over 9 bases. The germline V gene has CDR1 MDHEN and CDR2 SYDVKM. This CDR3 comprises 17 residues. Trimming at V came to 8 bases and at J to 1 base, leaving 15 bases not matched to a gene. CDR3: CASSNHRGLATSYEQYF. CDR3 coding DNA: TGTGCCAGCTCGAATCACAGGGGGCTAGCGACATCCTACGAGCAGTACTTC.

V is TRBV5-1 and J is TRBJ2-1, with TRBD2 matching 7 bases. The CDR3 consists of 17 residues. Looked up from germline, CDR1 is SGHRS and CDR2 is YFSETQ. The V segment lost 6 bases and the J segment 1 base; nucleotides outside the gene matches: 13. The DNA for the CDR3 is TGCGCCAGCACCTTCCCGGTCGAGGGAGGGTCCTACAATGAGCAGTTCTTC. Its translation: CASTFPVEGGSYNEQFF.

The chain carries TRBV10-3 and TRBJ2-3; maybe TRBD1 (6 bases). The CDR3 sequence is 14 residues long. Trimming took off 3 bases at V and 5 bases at J, with 12 bases between the two ends. Germline V gene lookup returns CDR1 ENHRY and CDR2 SYGVKD. The CDR3 sequence: CAISDQGLIDTQYF. Here the CDR3 DNA reads TGTGCCATCAGTGATCAGGGGCTGATAGATACGCAGTATTTT.

The rearrangement links TRBV27 to TRBJ1-1, with TRBD1 matching 9 bases. The ends lost 6 bases at V and 0 bases at J; junction bases unmatched: 11. Germline lookup yields CDR1 MNHEY and CDR2 SMNVEV (reference sequence). This CDR3 has 17 residues. The CDR3: CASSSTGGAFMNTEAFF. The CDR3 DNA is TGTGCCAGCAGCTCAACAGGGGGCGCGTTTATGAACACTGAAGCTTTCTTT.

The chain carries TRBV9 and TRBJ2-3, with D possibly being TRBD2 (5 bases). The CDR3 runs 16 residues. V lost 1 base and J 6 bases, leaving 18 bases between the germline ends. Germline CDR1 SGDLS, CDR2 YYNGEE. The DNA for the CDR3 is TGTGCCAGCAGCGTATCGACGCTACTAGGCCGGGATACGCAGTATTTT. Translation: CASSVSTLLGRDTQYF. The complete variable domain, with remaining parts taken from reference TRBV9 and TRBJ2-3, reads DSGVTQTPKHLITATGQRVTLRCSPRSGDLSVYWYQQSLDQGLQFLIQYYNGEERAKGNILERFSAQQFPDLHSELNLSSLELGDSALYFCASSVSTLLGRDTQYFGPGTRLTVL.

The V and J genes are TRBV19 and TRBJ2-7; tentative D call: TRBD2 (6 bases). V gave up 3 bases and J gave up 1 base, with 13 bases separating them. The CDR3 spans 15 residues. Germline CDR1 is LNHDA and CDR2 is SQIVND (reference sequence). The chain's CDR3 is CASSIRAGQSYEQYF. Here the CDR3 DNA reads TGTGCCAGTAGTATTCGGGCGGGGCAGTCCTACGAGCAGTACTTC.

The V gene is TRBV9, the J gene TRBJ2-3; 7 bases line up with TRBD2. Germline V gene sequence: CDR1 SGDLS, CDR2 YYNGEE. V dropped 4 bases and J dropped 4; count of bases not matched to a gene: 12. There are 16 residues in the CDR3. The CDR3 reads CASSPRGGRGADTQYF. The CDR3 bases are TGTGCCAGCAGCCCACGGGGCGGGAGAGGGGCAGATACGCAGTATTTT. Full variable domain (outside the CDR3, taken from reference TRBV9 and TRBJ2-3): DSGVTQTPKHLITATGQRVTLRCSPRSGDLSVYWYQQSLDQGLQFLIQYYNGEERAKGNILERFSAQQFPDLHSELNLSSLELGDSALYFCASSPRGGRGADTQYFGPGTRLTVL.

J is TRBJ1-1 and V is TRBV6-1, with 7 bases matching TRBD1. CDR3 length: 14 residues. Germline CDR1 MNHNS, CDR2 SASEGT. Trimming took 4 bases from V and 5 from J; bases not matched to a gene: 7. Here the CDR3 reads CASSAEDRVTEAFF. CDR3 DNA: TGTGCCAGCAGTGCCGAAGACAGGGTAACTGAAGCTTTCTTT.

The chain employs TRBV2 and TRBJ1-2; TRBD1 agrees at 7 bases. The length of the CDR3 is 14 residues. With 6 bases clipped from V and 8 bases from J, the junction kept 12 bases outside the gene matches. From germline, CDR1 is SNHLY and CDR2 FYNNEI. CDR3 sequence reads: CASRRTGEAAGYTF. The CDR3 DNA is TGTGCCAGCAGAAGAACAGGGGAGGCCGCCGGCTACACCTTC.

The genes are TRBV6-6 and TRBJ2-6; 10 nucleotides line up with TRBD2. Trimming cost V 7 bases and J 0 bases; bases outside gene matches: 3. The CDR3 sequence is 16 residues long. CDR1 and CDR2 (germline): MNHNY, SVGAGI (reference sequence). Here the CDR3 DNA reads TGTGCCAGCAACTTAGCGGGGGGCTCTGGGGCCAACGTCCTGACTTTC. Its translation: CASNLAGGSGANVLTF.

The chain has TRBV23-1 and TRBJ1-1; D not certain. TRBV23-1 is reported as an ORF; its role is uncertain. Trimming stripped 8 bases from V and 7 bases from J, with 14 bases between. The CDR3 sequence is 12 residues long. The CDR3: CASSRPRFEAFF. DNA for the CDR3: TGCGCCAGCTCTCGTCCCCGTTTTGAAGCTTTCTTT.

This chain links TRBV5-4 with TRBJ2-5; D might be TRBD2 (6 bases). The CDR3 is 16 amino acids. Germline V lookup: CDR1 SGHNT, CDR2 YYREEE (reference sequence). Trimming removed 0 bases from V and 3 bases from J, with 15 bases in between. CDR3 sequence: CASSLAVGGIKETQYF. The CDR3 DNA follows: TGTGCCAGCAGCTTGGCTGTCGGCGGGATCAAAGAGACCCAGTACTTC.

To note about this clone: One junction end disagrees with the germline gene, perhaps due to a read error. CDR3 amino acids: CASSLFRYSNQPQHF. The CDR3 nucleotides read TGTGCCAGCAGCTTATTCCGGTATAGCAATCAGCCCCAGCATTTT. The J gene is TRBJ1-5, the V gene TRBV28; D gene ambiguous. The CDR3 spans 15 residues. Germline V gives CDR1 MDHEN, CDR2 SYDVKM.